This entry lists 25 T cell receptor beta chains sequenced from one sample in a study of siplizumab effects on memory and regulatory T cells. The protocol was immunoSEQ multiplex PCR, while the TCRdb copy is restricted to in-frame clones and leaves out a portion. The profile shows 100,000 or so clones, approximately 92% of them singletons. Sequenced material: CD4+ T cells sorted from blood. The receptors were gathered from a human donor in good health. Some clones in this sample may be carry-over from other donors' samples.

This sequence joins TRBV7-9 and TRBJ1-5, with 8 bases that match TRBD1. This CDR3 is built from 14 residues. The germline V gene has CDR1 SEHNR and CDR2 FQNEAQ (reference sequence). V shed 6 bases, J shed 6 bases, and the junction held 7 bases outside the gene matches. The CDR3 sequence: CASSKQGDAQPQHF. The CDR3, as DNA: TGTGCCAGCAGTAAACAGGGGGATGCTCAGCCCCAGCATTTT.

The genes are TRBV7-3 and TRBJ2-1; D gene uncertain. V lost 4 bases to trimming and J lost 8 bases, with 9 bases between them. This CDR3 contains 12 residues. Germline V gene lookup returns CDR1 SGHTA and CDR2 FQGTGA. CDR3 amino acids: CASSSYGDEQFF. CDR3 in DNA: TGTGCCAGCAGCTCATACGGCGATGAGCAGTTCTTC.

The CDR3 region has the DNA TGTGCCATCAGAAGGACCGGGACAGGAAAGTCCTACGAGCAGTACTTC. This codes for CAIRRTGTGKSYEQYF. V and J are TRBV10-3 and TRBJ2-7; 8 bases align to TRBD1. V gave up 6 bases and J gave up 1 base; unmatched junction bases: 11. This CDR3 has 16 amino acids. Germline CDR1 ENHRY, CDR2 SYGVKD.

This clone came up once. J is TRBJ1-1 and V is TRBV5-5; D remains unclear. V dropped 4 bases and J dropped 0 bases, with 13 bases sitting between them. Germline values: CDR1 SGHKS, CDR2 YYEKEE (reference sequence). This CDR3 contains 15 residues. This CDR3 reads CASSPGGNMNTEAFF. CDR3 bases: TGTGCCAGCAGCCCTGGCGGGAACATGAACACTGAAGCTTTCTTT.

The chain combines TRBV19 with TRBJ1-2; maybe TRBD1 (5 bases). V was clipped by 4 bases and J by 6 bases, with 15 bases between them. The CDR3 runs 14 residues. The germline V gene encodes CDR1 LNHDA and CDR2 SQIVND (reference sequence). The CDR3 DNA reads TGTGCCAGTAGTAGGTCTTCCAGGGTCGATGGCTACACCTTC. Protein sequence: CASSRSSRVDGYTF.

The V gene is TRBV7-2, the J gene TRBJ2-5; 11 positions match TRBD1. The ends lost 4 bases at V and 5 bases at J; junction bases unmatched: 3. In germline, CDR1 is SGHTA, CDR2 FQGNSA. The CDR3 runs to 14 residues. The DNA for the CDR3 is TGTGCCAGCAGCTCGGACAGGGGGCCGGAGACCCAGTACTTC. Its translation: CASSSDRGPETQYF.

CDR3 coding DNA: TGTGCCAGCAGCTTGGTACAGGGGCCCTACGAGCAGTACTTC. Translating gives CASSLVQGPYEQYF. J is TRBJ2-7 and V is TRBV5-5; 7 nucleotides align to TRBD1. The germline gives CDR1 SGHKS, CDR2 YYEKEE (reference sequence). Trimming cost V 0 bases and J 2 bases; bases outside gene matches: 2. This CDR3 region has 14 residues.

The V and J genes are TRBV2 and TRBJ2-2; D unclear. This CDR3 has 13 amino acids. V was cut by 8 bases and J by 5 bases, with 12 bases left in between. Per the germline V gene, CDR1 is SNHLY and CDR2 is FYNNEI. In DNA, the CDR3 is TGTGCCAGCCAGCCCTTGGGGACCGGGGAGCTGTTTTTT. It yields the protein CASQPLGTGELFF.

V is TRBV12-5 and J is TRBJ2-3; D remains unclear. V shed 8 bases and J shed 0 bases, with 12 bases lying between them. This CDR3 has 14 amino acids. Germline CDR1 and CDR2: LGHNT and FRNRAP. CDR3 coding DNA: TGTGCTAGTAACCCCCGCCCTAGCACAGATACGCAGTATTTT. Translating gives CASNPRPSTDTQYF.

The chain carries TRBV2 and TRBJ2-3, with 13 nucleotides matching TRBD2. Germline lookup yields CDR1 SNHLY and CDR2 FYNNEI. J lost 5 bases, V lost 6 bases, and 8 bases had no gene match. There are 16 residues in the CDR3. CDR3 protein: CASRAALAGGIDTQYF. The CDR3 region has the DNA TGTGCCAGCAGAGCGGCACTAGCGGGAGGGATAGATACGCAGTATTTT.

CDR3 in amino acids: CASSLLGQMNTEAFF. In DNA form, the CDR3 reads TGTGCCAGCAGCTTGTTGGGACAGATGAACACTGAAGCTTTCTTT. The chain employs TRBV5-5 and TRBJ1-1; 7 nucleotides align to TRBD1. J was trimmed by 0 bases and V by 1 base; bases with no gene match: 3. The germline V gene encodes CDR1 SGHKS and CDR2 YYEKEE (reference sequence). The CDR3 totals 15 residues.

The V gene is TRBV12-5, the J gene TRBJ2-7; a possible D gene is TRBD2 (5 bases). The V gene lost 5 bases and the J gene lost 3 bases, with 14 bases spanning the gap. Germline CDR1 is LGHNT and CDR2 is FRNRAP. This CDR3 spans 14 amino acids. CDR3 nucleotide sequence: TGTGCTAGTGGTCGGGGAAGTGGGGACTACGAGCAGTACTTC. Translated, it gives CASGRGSGDYEQYF.

The chain couples TRBV19 to TRBJ2-3; D may correspond to TRBD1 or TRBD2 (5 bases each). Between the trimmed V and J ends, which lost 7 bases and 5 bases, there was a span of 16 bases. Per germline, CDR1 LNHDA and CDR2 SQIVND (reference sequence). The CDR3 runs to 14 residues. The CDR3 sequence: CASIGRGAIDTQYF. CDR3 DNA sequence: TGTGCCAGTATTGGTCGGGGCGCGATAGATACGCAGTATTTT.

The CDR3: CASSQPGRRNSYEQYF. The CDR3 DNA follows: TGTGCCAGTAGCCAGCCCGGACGACGGAACTCCTACGAGCAGTACTTC. This rearrangement joins TRBV19 to TRBJ2-7, with D hard to call. V was pared by 6 bases and J by 0 bases, with 18 bases between. The CDR3 loop spans 16 amino acids. CDR1 is LNHDA, CDR2 SQIVND, per germline (reference sequence).

This clone occurred a few times. The chain recombines TRBV30 with TRBJ1-4, with D hard to call. Germline V gene data show CDR1 as GTSNPN and CDR2 as SVGIG (reference sequence). Trimming stripped 2 bases from V and 0 bases from J, with 7 bases between. The CDR3 consists of 14 residues. CDR3 loop: CAWSRTPTNEKLFF. CDR3 coding DNA: TGTGCCTGGAGTCGAACACCAACTAATGAAAAACTGTTTTTT.

This clone has only a few counts. V usage is TRBV5-8 and J usage is TRBJ2-6; D is unclear. The V gene lost 5 bases and the J gene lost 1 base, with 4 bases spanning the gap. The CDR3 loop spans 13 amino acids. Per germline, CDR1 SGHTS and CDR2 YDEGEE. The CDR3 sequence is CASRLSGANVLTF. CDR3 coding DNA: TGTGCCAGCAGATTATCTGGGGCCAACGTCCTGACTTTC.

J is TRBJ2-1 and V is TRBV19; 7 nucleotides match TRBD1. J lost 7 bases, V lost 6 bases, and 3 bases had no gene match. The CDR3 runs to 12 residues. The V gene's germline CDR1 is LNHDA and CDR2 SQIVND (reference sequence). The CDR3 DNA is TGTGCCAGTAGCGGGACAGTAAATGAGCAGTTCTTC. Amino acids: CASSGTVNEQFF.

The chain combines TRBV15 with TRBJ1-5, with TRBD1 identical over 10 bases. Germline V gene sequence: CDR1 LNHNV, CDR2 YYDKDF (reference sequence). The length of the CDR3 is 15 residues. The ends lost 5 bases at V and 4 bases at J; junction bases unmatched: 5. CDR3 DNA: TGTGCCACCAGCGGGAGGACAGGGGGTAATCAGCCCCAGCATTTT. It specifies CATSGRTGGNQPQHF.

The chain employs TRBV15 and TRBJ2-3; 12 positions match TRBD1. Trimming cost V 2 bases and J 4 bases; bases outside gene matches: 13. Germline V gives CDR1 LNHNV, CDR2 YYDKDF (reference sequence). The CDR3 sequence is 19 residues long. The CDR3 bases are TGTGCCACCAGCAGACTCTATTCCGGGACAGGGGGCAGGTCAGATACGCAGTATTTT. Its translation: CATSRLYSGTGGRSDTQYF. Drawing the rest from reference TRBV15 and TRBJ2-3, the complete variable domain is DAMVIQNPRYQVTQFGKPVTLSCSQTLNHNVMYWYQQKSSQAPKLLFHYYDKDFNNEADTPDNFQSRRPNTSFCFLDIRSPGLGDTAMYLCATSRLYSGTGGRSDTQYFGPGTRLTVL.

The rearrangement uses TRBV14 and TRBJ2-5; D is possibly TRBD1 or TRBD2 (5 bases each). The V gene's germline CDR1 is SGHDN and CDR2 FVKESK. The CDR3 is 17 amino acids. Deletions cut 0 bases from V and 4 bases from J, with 18 bases between. This CDR3 is CASSQDALRGVGETQYF. The CDR3 nucleotides are TGTGCCAGCAGCCAAGATGCCCTTAGGGGAGTTGGAGAGACCCAGTACTTC.

This rearrangement joins TRBV19 to TRBJ2-7; 8 bases are shared with TRBD1. V dropped 10 bases and J dropped 3; count of bases not matched to a gene: 5. Per germline, CDR1 LNHDA and CDR2 SQIVND (reference sequence). The CDR3 length is 12 residues. This chain's CDR3 is CATRDRNYEQYF. The CDR3 region has the DNA TGTGCCACCCGGGACAGGAACTACGAGCAGTACTTC.

In nucleotides, the CDR3 is TGCGCCAGCAGTGAGGATCAGATCTTTTGCATAACCCAGTACTTC. Amino acids: CASSEDQIFCITQYF. The chain employs TRBV10-1 and TRBJ2-5, with D uncertain. The CDR3 consists of 15 residues. Trimming took off 2 bases at V and 8 bases at J, with 18 bases between the two ends. Germline V CDR1 and CDR2: WNHNN, SYGVQD (reference sequence).

The chain combines TRBV10-3 with TRBJ1-4; 9 nucleotides agree with TRBD1. In germline, CDR1 is ENHRY, CDR2 SYGVKD. The CDR3 contains 15 residues. The V segment lost 6 bases and the J segment 8 bases; nucleotides outside the gene matches: 10. As DNA, the CDR3 is TGTGCCATCAGCCTAGGACAGGGGACGGGGGAAAAACTGTTTTTT. It translates to CAISLGQGTGEKLFF.

The gene calls are TRBV30 and TRBJ1-3; D gene ambiguous. The V end was cut by 5 bases, the J end by 0 bases, with 11 bases between. CDR1 and CDR2 from the germline V gene are GTSNPN and SVGIG (reference sequence). The CDR3 extends over 14 amino acids. DNA of the CDR3: TGTGCCTGGTCGGGTACTACCTCTGGAAACACCATATATTTT. This encodes CAWSGTTSGNTIYF.

This chain connects TRBV5-4 to TRBJ2-7, with TRBD1 as a possible D gene (6 bases). The germline V and J ends were trimmed by 3 bases and 5 bases, with 15 bases remaining between them. The CDR3 contains 14 residues. Germline values: CDR1 SGHNT, CDR2 YYREEE (reference sequence). This chain's CDR3 is CASSSMTGTHEQYF. For the CDR3, the DNA is TGTGCCAGCAGCTCAATGACAGGTACCCACGAGCAGTACTTC.